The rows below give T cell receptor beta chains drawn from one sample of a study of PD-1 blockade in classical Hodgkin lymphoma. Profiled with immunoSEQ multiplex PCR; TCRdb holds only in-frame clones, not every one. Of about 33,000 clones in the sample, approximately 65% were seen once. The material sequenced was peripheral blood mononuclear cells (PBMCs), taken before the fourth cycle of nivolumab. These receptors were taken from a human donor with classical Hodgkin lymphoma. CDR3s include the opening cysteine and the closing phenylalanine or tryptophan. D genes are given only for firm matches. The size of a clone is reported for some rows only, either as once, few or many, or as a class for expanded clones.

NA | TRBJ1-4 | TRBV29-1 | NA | TGTGGGGGGCAGGGAGGTGAAAAACTGTTTTTT | CGGQGGEKLFF
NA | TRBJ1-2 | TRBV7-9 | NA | TGTGCCAGCAGCCAAGTGCAGGGAGGAGCTAACTATGGCTACACCTTC | CASSQVQGGANYGYTF
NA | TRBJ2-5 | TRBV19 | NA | TGTGCCAGTAGGGGGGAAGAGACCCAGTACTTC | CASRGEETQYF
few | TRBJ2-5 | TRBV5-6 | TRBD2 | TGTGCCAGCAGCTTTAGCGGACTAGAAGGGGAGACCCAGTACTTC | CASSFSGLEGETQYF
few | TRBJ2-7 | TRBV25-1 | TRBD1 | TGTGCCAGCAGTCCCGAACAGGGGGGTCAAACCTACGAGCAGTACTTC | CASSPEQGGQTYEQYF
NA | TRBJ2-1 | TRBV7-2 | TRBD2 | TGTGCCAGCACCGGGACTAGCGGGGGCAATGAGCAGTTCTTC | CASTGTSGGNEQFF
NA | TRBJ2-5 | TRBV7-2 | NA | TGTGCCAGCAGCCTCCGCAGGGGTGAGTCCCAAGAGACCCAGTACTTC | CASSLRRGESQETQYF
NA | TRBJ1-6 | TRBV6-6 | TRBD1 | TGTGCCAGCAGTCTGGGACAGGGTCGTATGCCCCTCCACTTT | CASSLGQGRMPLHF
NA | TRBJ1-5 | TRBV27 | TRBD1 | TGTGCCAGCAGTTTAGGGACAGGGGGCAATCAGCCCCAGCATTTT | CASSLGTGGNQPQHF
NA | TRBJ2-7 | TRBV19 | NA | TGTGCCAGTAGTATAGGGCAGGGTTCCTACGAGCAGTACTTC | CASSIGQGSYEQYF
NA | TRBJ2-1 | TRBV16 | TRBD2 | TGTGCCAGCAGCCAATCGCCTAGCGGGACCTACAATGAGCAGTTCTTC | CASSQSPSGTYNEQFF
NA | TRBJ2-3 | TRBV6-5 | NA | TGTGCCAGTCACACGAAAAGTACGCAGTATTTT | CASHTKSTQYF
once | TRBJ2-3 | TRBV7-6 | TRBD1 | TGTGCCAGCAGCTTCACAGGGGGCTCAGATACGCAGTATTTT | CASSFTGGSDTQYF
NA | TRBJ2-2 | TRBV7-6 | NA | TGTGCCAGCAGCCCAACTTGGAACACCGGGGAGCTGTTTTTT | CASSPTWNTGELFF
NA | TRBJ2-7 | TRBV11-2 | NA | TGTGCCAGCAGCCTAACCGGGACACGGAGTACCTACGAGCAGTACTTC | CASSLTGTRSTYEQYF